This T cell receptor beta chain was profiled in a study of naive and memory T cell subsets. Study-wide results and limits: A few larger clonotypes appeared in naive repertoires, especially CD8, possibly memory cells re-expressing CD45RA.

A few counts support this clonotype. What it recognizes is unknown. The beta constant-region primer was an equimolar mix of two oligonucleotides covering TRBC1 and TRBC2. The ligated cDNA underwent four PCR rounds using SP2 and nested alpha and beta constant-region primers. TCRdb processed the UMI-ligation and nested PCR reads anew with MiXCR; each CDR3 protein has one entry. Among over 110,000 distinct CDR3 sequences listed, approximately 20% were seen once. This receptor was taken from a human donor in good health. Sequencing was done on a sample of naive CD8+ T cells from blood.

CDR3 region: CASSHQGQGPNQPQHF. CDR3 bases: TGTGCCAGCAGTCATCAGGGACAGGGCCCCAATCAGCCCCAGCATTTT. The chain joins TRBV12-3 or TRBV12-4 to TRBJ1-5, with TRBD1 matching 9 bases. V lost 5 bases and J lost 3; bases outside the gene matches: 8. CDR3 size: 16 residues.